Presented here are 29 T cell receptor beta chains from one specimen sequenced in a study of beta chain features in type 1 diabetes. These TCRs are of unknown antigen specificity. Reverse transcribing all isolated RNA meant expressed TCRB transcripts were sequenced. Repertoires were generated with immunoSEQ multiplex PCR, while TCRdb's copy carries only in-frame clones and drops some. The data show approximately 57,000 clones, with 40% to 65% seen just once and 2.6% held by the top ten. Findings of the study overall: TCRB CDR3s from Type 1 diabetes patients were moderately but significantly shorter in all four CD4+ subsets.

The sequenced sample consisted of Tregs from blood. The origin of the receptors is a woman between 40 and 55 years old with type 1 diabetes.

The chain has TRBV19 and TRBJ2-6; weak D call: TRBD1 (5 bases). CDR1 is LNHDA and CDR2 is SQIVND in the germline V gene (reference sequence). This CDR3 region has 15 residues. The V end was cut by 6 bases, the J end by 3 bases, with 12 bases between. The CDR3 is CASRLSQGGANVLTF. The CDR3 bases are TGTGCCAGTAGATTGTCTCAGGGTGGGGCCAACGTCCTGACTTTC.

V and J are TRBV4-3 and TRBJ2-5; D may be TRBD2 (6 bases). CDR1 and CDR2 from the germline V gene are LGHNA and YSLEER. This CDR3 comprises 15 residues. V lost 0 bases and J lost 5, with 13 bases in between. In DNA form, the CDR3 reads TGCGCCAGCAGCCAAGATGGGGGGAAGGGGGAGACCCAGTACTTC. Translated, it gives CASSQDGGKGETQYF.

This chain uses TRBV28 with TRBJ1-6; 12 bases match TRBD1. V dropped 6 bases and J dropped 8; count of bases not matched to a gene: 5. CDR1 and CDR2 (germline): MDHEN, SYDVKM. The length of the CDR3 is 15 residues. CDR3 in DNA: TGTGCCAGCAGCCCGGGACAGGGGGCCCATTCACCCCTCCACTTT. Encoded protein: CASSPGQGAHSPLHF.

This chain links TRBV15 with TRBJ2-1; 8 bases line up with TRBD1. This CDR3 contains 14 residues. Losses at the gene ends were 3 bases for V and 3 bases for J; bases not matched to a gene: 1. Germline CDR1 LNHNV, CDR2 YYDKDF (reference sequence). This CDR3 reads CATSRGQVYNEQFF. CDR3 DNA: TGTGCCACCAGCAGGGGACAGGTCTACAATGAGCAGTTCTTC.

This sequence joins TRBV7-8 and TRBJ1-5; tentative D call: TRBD1 (6 bases). Germline values: CDR1 SGHVS, CDR2 FQNEAQ. V was pared by 5 bases and J by 6 bases, with 14 bases between. The CDR3 is 14 residues long. The CDR3: CASSTWTAVQPQHF. In DNA, the CDR3 is TGTGCCAGCAGCACTTGGACAGCAGTTCAGCCCCAGCATTTT.

This clone occurred a few times. The V and J genes are TRBV5-8 and TRBJ1-2, with D hard to call. V dropped 1 base and J dropped 5 bases, with 9 bases sitting between them. Germline V gives CDR1 SGHTS, CDR2 YDEGEE. CDR3 length: 13 residues. The CDR3 loop reads CASSLRHRYGYTF. The CDR3 nucleotides are TGTGCCAGCAGCTTGCGTCACCGGTATGGCTACACCTTC.

This sequence joins TRBV7-3 and TRBJ2-3, with 11 bases lining up with TRBD2. The junction had 6 bases not matched to a gene; V was cut back by 2 bases and J by 5 bases. Germline CDR1 and CDR2: SGHTA and FQGTGA. The CDR3 consists of 16 residues. The CDR3, as DNA: TGTGCCAGCAGCTTACTCGGGCTAGCGGGAGGAGATACGCAGTATTTT. Amino acids: CASSLLGLAGGDTQYF.

The genes are TRBV5-5 and TRBJ2-7; TRBD2 might be the D (5 bases). The germline V gene encodes CDR1 SGHKS and CDR2 YYEKEE (reference sequence). The CDR3 is 15 residues long. Trimming shortened V by 4 bases and J by 0 bases, and 14 bases separated the two germline ends. The CDR3 region has the DNA TGTGCCAGCAGCACCCTACCTGGGAGCTCCTACGAGCAGTACTTC. This gives the protein CASSTLPGSSYEQYF.

The J gene is TRBJ1-6, the V gene TRBV10-3; 9 bases are a match to TRBD1. The CDR3 is 18 residues long. Losses at the gene ends were 3 bases for V and 6 bases for J; bases not matched to a gene: 12. The germline CDR1 and CDR2 sequences are ENHRY and SYGVKD. CDR3 DNA sequence: TGTGCCATCAGTGACGAATTGGACGGGGGACAGGGTAATTCACCCCTCCACTTT. As protein: CAISDELDGGQGNSPLHF.

The chain carries TRBV18 and TRBJ1-5; D perhaps matches TRBD1 (5 bases). The V gene's germline CDR1 is KGHSH and CDR2 LQKENI. Trimming took 6 bases from V and 1 from J, leaving 13 bases between them. CDR3 length equals 15 residues. CDR3 DNA: TGTGCCAGCTCGAGAGACGGGGGAAGCAATCAGCCCCAGCATTTT. Amino acid sequence: CASSRDGGSNQPQHF.

The rearrangement joins TRBV6-5 to TRBJ1-5; 10 bases are a match to TRBD1. The CDR3 totals 13 residues. Germline-derived CDR1 and CDR2 are MNHEY and SVGAGI. V was pared by 6 bases and J by 7 bases, with 3 bases of the junction left unmatched. CDR3 nucleotides: TGTGCCAGCAGCGGACAGGGGGGCCAGCCCCAGCATTTT. Translated, it gives CASSGQGGQPQHF.

The chain carries TRBV6-5 and TRBJ2-7; 8 bases fit TRBD2. Unmatched junction bases numbered 11, after V lost 6 bases and J lost 4 bases. From germline, CDR1 is MNHEY and CDR2 SVGAGI. The CDR3 runs to 15 residues. The CDR3 DNA reads TGTGCCAGCAGGGGGCCCGGGGGGGGTCGATACGAGCAGTACTTC. Protein: CASRGPGGGRYEQYF.

The chain combines TRBV18 with TRBJ1-4; D call uncertain. V lost 6 bases and J lost 0, with 8 bases in between. Germline V CDR1 and CDR2: KGHSH, LQKENI. The CDR3 is made up of 14 amino acids. The CDR3 loop is CASSQVATNEKLFF. The DNA for the CDR3 is TGTGCCAGCTCCCAGGTTGCAACTAATGAAAAACTGTTTTTT.

The V call is TRBV6-5, the J call TRBJ2-5; the D gene is possibly TRBD1 (5 bases). The J call could be wrong; TRBJ2-7 is a better fit for the DNA end. CDR1 and CDR2 from the germline V gene are MNHEY and SVGAGI. The CDR3 totals 15 residues. The CDR3 region has the DNA TGTGCCAGCAGTTACTCTCCAGGGCAAGGGTACGAGCAGTACTTC. This gives the protein CASSYSPGQGYEQYF.

This sequence joins TRBV5-1 and TRBJ2-2; 8 nucleotides align to TRBD2. With 4 bases clipped from V and 6 bases from J, the junction kept 11 bases outside the gene matches. In germline, CDR1 is SGHRS, CDR2 YFSETQ. CDR3 size: 16 residues. The CDR3 nucleotides read TGCGCCAGCAGCCTCCGGGGGGAGCGGGAGTCCGGGGAGCTGTTTTTT. Translated: CASSLRGERESGELFF.

In this sample, this clone turned up many times. The V call is TRBV5-1, the J call TRBJ1-4; the D is unclear. The V end lost 0 bases, the J end lost 12 bases, and 12 bases lay between the germline ends. Germline V gene data show CDR1 as SGHRS and CDR2 as YFSETQ. This CDR3 is built from 13 residues. DNA for the CDR3: TGCGCCAGCAGCTTGGAGGCCGGGGTAGAACTGTTTTTT. Residues: CASSLEAGVELFF.

This clone was observed a handful of times. The chain links TRBV29-1 to TRBJ2-5; 8 nucleotides agree with TRBD2. The J segment lost 7 bases and the V segment lost 0 bases, leaving 10 bases of the junction unmatched. CDR1 is SQVTM, CDR2 ANQGSEA, per germline. The CDR3 contains 15 residues. The CDR3: CSVEDRLAGLGTQYF. The CDR3 DNA follows: TGCAGCGTTGAAGATCGCCTAGCGGGCCTTGGGACCCAGTACTTC.

This clone was counted a single time. This chain uses TRBV5-1 with TRBJ1-3, with D uncertain. The germline V gene encodes CDR1 SGHRS and CDR2 YFSETQ. Trimming shortened V by 0 bases and J by 8 bases, and 12 bases separated the two germline ends. The CDR3 has 14 amino acids. CDR3: CASSLAAGMHTIYF. CDR3 DNA: TGCGCCAGCAGCTTGGCCGCCGGGATGCACACCATATATTTT.

This chain connects TRBV19 to TRBJ1-2; the D is unclear. The V gene's germline CDR1 is LNHDA and CDR2 SQIVND (reference sequence). The CDR3 length is 15 residues. Trimming shortened V by 1 base and J by 3 bases, and 12 bases separated the two germline ends. In DNA form, the CDR3 reads TGTGCCAGTAGTATAGCCATCGGACTGTACTATGGCTACACCTTC. Its translation: CASSIAIGLYYGYTF.

The chain links TRBV28 to TRBJ1-5, with 7 bases identical to TRBD1. The V gene end was trimmed by 5 bases and the J gene end by 7 bases; junction bases not matched to a gene: 2. CDR1 is MDHEN, CDR2 SYDVKM, per germline. This CDR3 region has 12 residues. The CDR3 loop is CASSRGRQPQHF. CDR3 bases: TGTGCCAGCAGTAGGGGGCGGCAGCCCCAGCATTTT.

The CDR3 protein is CASSFGGSEAFF. The CDR3, as DNA: TGTGCCAGCAGCTTTGGGGGGTCTGAAGCTTTCTTT. V is TRBV7-3 and J is TRBJ1-1; D may be TRBD1 (5 bases). V was cut by 3 bases and J by 6 bases, with 8 bases left in between. The CDR3 contains 12 residues. Germline CDR1 is SGHTA and CDR2 is FQGTGA.

This clone turned up a few times. The rearrangement uses TRBV21-1 and TRBJ1-2; TRBD1, the D gene given by the table, was not confirmed from the DNA. TRBV21-1 is a documented pseudogene. CDR3 length: 15 residues. As DNA, the CDR3 is TGTGCCAGCAGCAAATCTGGCAGGGGGCCCTATGGCTACACCTTC. As protein: CASSKSGRGPYGYTF.

This sequence joins TRBV11-3 and TRBJ2-2; D possibly corresponds to TRBD1 (5 bases). CDR3 length: 14 amino acids. CDR1 and CDR2 from the germline V gene are SGHNT and YENEEA. V was clipped by 5 bases and J by 2 bases, with 9 bases between them. The chain's CDR3 is CASSGRVNTGELFF. CDR3 DNA sequence: TGTGCCAGCAGCGGCAGGGTAAACACCGGGGAGCTGTTTTTT.

The chain uses TRBV29-1 and TRBJ1-3, with a possible D match to TRBD1 (6 bases). Trimming removed 4 bases at V and 4 bases at J, with 11 bases between. Per germline, CDR1 SQVTM and CDR2 ANQGSEA. This CDR3 is 13 amino acids long. The chain's CDR3 is CSVAGQTGNTIYF. The DNA of the CDR3 is TGCAGCGTTGCAGGACAGACGGGAAACACCATATATTTT.

The rearrangement joins TRBV27 to TRBJ2-5; unclear D gene. Germline V gene data show CDR1 as MNHEY and CDR2 as SMNVEV (reference sequence). The CDR3 is 13 residues long. The V end lost 0 bases, the J end lost 0 bases, and 2 bases lay between the germline ends. The CDR3, as DNA: TGTGCCAGCAGTTTATCCTACCAAGAGACCCAGTACTTC. This translates into CASSLSYQETQYF.

J is TRBJ1-1 and V is TRBV29-1; D unresolved. This CDR3 is built from 11 residues. Germline V CDR1 and CDR2: SQVTM, ANQGSEA. V lost 6 bases to trimming and J lost 7 bases, with 12 bases between them. CDR3 in amino acids: CSVAPGFEAFF. The CDR3 nucleotides read TGCAGCGTGGCTCCGGGTTTTGAAGCTTTCTTT.

CDR3 sequence reads: CASSQAQVRNEQFF. The CDR3 DNA reads TGTGCCAGCAGTCAGGCCCAGGTACGCAATGAGCAGTTCTTC. V usage is TRBV6-5 and J usage is TRBJ2-1; D gene uncertain. Per germline, CDR1 MNHEY and CDR2 SVGAGI. This CDR3 has 14 amino acids. Trimming took 5 bases from V and 6 from J, leaving 14 bases between them.

This chain joins TRBV2 and TRBJ1-5; maybe TRBD1 (5 bases). Trimming pared 5 bases from V and 7 bases from J, leaving 12 bases between. In germline, CDR1 is SNHLY, CDR2 FYNNEI. The CDR3 has 13 residues. CDR3 sequence reads: CASSTSGNQPQHF. CDR3 DNA: TGTGCCAGCAGTACCTCAGGGAACCAGCCCCAGCATTTT.

This clone was detected a few times. This chain joins TRBV6-5 and TRBJ2-7; 7 bases map to TRBD1. CDR3 length: 14 residues. The germline V gene has CDR1 MNHEY and CDR2 SVGAGI. The V and J ends lost 6 bases and 4 bases, in that order; junction bases with no gene match: 9. The CDR3 region has the DNA TGTGCCAGCAGCCGGGACAGCTTTTCATACGAGCAGTACTTC. Translating gives CASSRDSFSYEQYF.